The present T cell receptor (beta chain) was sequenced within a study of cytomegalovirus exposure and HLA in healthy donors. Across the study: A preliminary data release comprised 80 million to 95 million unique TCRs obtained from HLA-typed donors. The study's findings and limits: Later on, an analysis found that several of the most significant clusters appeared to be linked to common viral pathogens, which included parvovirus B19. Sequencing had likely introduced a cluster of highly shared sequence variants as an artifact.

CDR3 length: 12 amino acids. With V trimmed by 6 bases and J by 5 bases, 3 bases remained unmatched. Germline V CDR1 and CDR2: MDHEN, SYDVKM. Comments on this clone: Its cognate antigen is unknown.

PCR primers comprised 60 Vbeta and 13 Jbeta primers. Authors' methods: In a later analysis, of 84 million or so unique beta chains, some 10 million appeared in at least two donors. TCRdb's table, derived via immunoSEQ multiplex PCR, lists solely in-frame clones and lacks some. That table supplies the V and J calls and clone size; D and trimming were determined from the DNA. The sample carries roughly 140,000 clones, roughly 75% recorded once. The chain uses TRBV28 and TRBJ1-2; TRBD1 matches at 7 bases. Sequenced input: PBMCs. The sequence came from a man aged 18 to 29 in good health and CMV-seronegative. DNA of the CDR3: TGTGCCAGCAGCGGACAGGAGTATGGCTACACCTTC. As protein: CASSGQEYGYTF.